These 23 T cell receptor beta chains were all obtained from the same sample, sequenced in a study of blood T cell repertoires in COVID-19. The data were produced by immunoSEQ multiplex PCR, yet TCRdb's version contains in-frame clones alone and is incomplete. Of about 17,000 clones detected, about 81% appear once; the ten largest clones hold about 8.1%. Sequences were obtained from peripheral blood. These receptors originate from a man between 60 and 75 years old with acute or convalescent COVID-19.

This chain uses TRBV15 with TRBJ1-5, with 7 bases that match TRBD1. Trimming cost V 0 bases and J 0 bases; bases outside gene matches: 5. Germline loops: CDR1 LNHNV, CDR2 YYDKDF (reference sequence). The CDR3 has 17 amino acids. The CDR3 reads CATSREGAGGSNQPQHF. For the CDR3, the DNA is TGTGCCACCAGCAGAGAAGGGGCAGGGGGTAGCAATCAGCCCCAGCATTTT.

The chain is built from TRBV12-3 or TRBV12-4 and TRBJ1-4; D may be TRBD1 (6 bases). Deletions cut 5 bases from V and 10 bases from J, with 11 bases between. CDR3 size: 12 residues. The CDR3 sequence: CASSQGGGKLFF. Here the CDR3 DNA reads TGTGCCAGCAGTCAGGGAGGGGGAAAACTGTTTTTT.

The chain is built from TRBV19 and TRBJ1-6; D is perhaps TRBD1 (5 bases). This CDR3 spans 16 amino acids. CDR1 and CDR2 from the germline V gene are LNHDA and SQIVND (reference sequence). The germline V and J ends were trimmed by 7 bases and 8 bases, with 21 bases remaining between them. DNA of the CDR3: TGTGCCAGTACCCTGGGGGGGAGCCCCAAGGATTCACCCCTCCACTTT. Its protein is CASTLGGSPKDSPLHF.

The CDR3 is CASRPEGANEKLFF. CDR3 sequence (DNA): TGTGCCAGCAGACCCGAAGGGGCTAATGAAAAACTGTTTTTT. The rearrangement joins TRBV7-9 to TRBJ1-4; D possibly corresponds to TRBD1 (5 bases). Germline-derived CDR1 and CDR2 are SEHNR and FQNEAQ (reference sequence). Trimming removed 6 bases at V and 3 bases at J, with 11 bases between. This CDR3 contains 14 residues.

The chain joins TRBV12-5 to TRBJ1-1, with 8 bases that match TRBD1. V was pared by 7 bases and J by 9 bases, with 16 bases of the junction left unmatched. The V gene's germline CDR1 is LGHNT and CDR2 FRNRAP. The CDR3 totals 15 residues. CDR3 sequence reads: CASVANRGAAGKAFF. CDR3 nucleotides: TGTGCTAGTGTCGCTAACAGGGGGGCAGCGGGTAAAGCTTTCTTT.

DNA of the CDR3: TGCGCCAGCAGCCAATTATTGTTTGAGAGAACTTATAATTCACCCCTCCACTTT. This sequence encodes CASSQLLFERTYNSPLHF. This sequence joins TRBV4-1 and TRBJ1-6, with unresolved D. CDR1 and CDR2 from the germline V gene are MGHRA and YSYEKL. V was shortened by 2 bases and J by 4 bases, with 18 bases between the two germline ends. The CDR3 spans 18 residues.

The chain combines TRBV5-6 with TRBJ2-5, with a possible D match to TRBD2 (6 bases). Trimming cost V 0 bases and J 7 bases, with 10 bases left between them. CDR3 size: 13 residues. Germline V lookup: CDR1 SGHDT, CDR2 YYEEEE. Here the CDR3 DNA reads TGTGCCAGCAGCTTGGAGAAGGGAGGGACCCAGTACTTC. Encoded protein: CASSLEKGGTQYF.

The chain has TRBV27 and TRBJ2-7, with unresolved D. V lost 6 bases, J lost 6 bases, and 12 bases lay in between. Germline V gene data show CDR1 as MNHEY and CDR2 as SMNVEV (reference sequence). The CDR3 runs 12 residues. The CDR3 protein is CASRVSPLEQYF. Here the CDR3 DNA reads TGTGCCAGCAGGGTAAGCCCCCTCGAGCAGTACTTC.

Here the CDR3 DNA reads TGTGCCAGCAGCCCTCTCGGGGGGGCTTCCAGCGTCCTGACTTTC. This gives the protein CASSPLGGASSVLTF. This sequence joins TRBV6-6 and TRBJ2-6; 8 nucleotides match TRBD2. The junction had 13 bases not matched to a gene; V was cut back by 6 bases and J by 12 bases. CDR3 length equals 15 residues. Germline CDR1 and CDR2: MNHNY and SVGAGI (reference sequence).

The J gene is TRBJ1-5, the V gene TRBV2; 8 bases agree with TRBD1. V trimming: 4 bases; J trimming: 7 bases; junction bases outside the gene matches: 9. This CDR3 has 15 amino acids. CDR1 SNHLY and CDR2 FYNNEI come from the germline V gene. The CDR3 protein is CASSGMTGVSQPQHF. CDR3 sequence (DNA): TGTGCCAGCAGTGGGATGACAGGGGTTAGCCAGCCCCAGCATTTT.

This chain's CDR3 is CASSLRGPTDTQYF. The CDR3, as DNA: TGTGCCAGCAGCTTGCGCGGGCCTACAGATACGCAGTATTTT. The gene calls are TRBV7-2 and TRBJ2-3, with a tentative D call TRBD2 (5 bases). The V gene lost 3 bases and the J gene lost 3 bases, with 10 bases spanning the gap. Germline V CDR1 and CDR2: SGHTA, FQGNSA. This CDR3 has 14 residues.

The rearrangement joins TRBV10-3 to TRBJ2-1, with D possibly TRBD1 on 7 matching bases. This CDR3 has 13 residues. The ends were cut back, 10 bases at V and 7 bases at J, with 17 bases in the middle. The germline CDR1 and CDR2 sequences are ENHRY and SYGVKD. The CDR3 here is CATAGRGPNEQFF. The CDR3 coding sequence is TGTGCCACCGCGGGAAGGGGGCCGAATGAGCAGTTCTTC.

This rearrangement joins TRBV23-1 to TRBJ1-6; 10 bases agree with TRBD1. TRBV23-1 is annotated as an ORF whose role is uncertain. The V and J ends lost 6 bases and 6 bases, in that order; junction bases with no gene match: 2. This CDR3 comprises 14 residues. The CDR3 nucleotides are TGCGCCAGCAGCGGGACAGGGGTTAATTCACCCCTCCACTTT. Encoded protein: CASSGTGVNSPLHF.

The chain has TRBV5-5 and TRBJ1-4; TRBD1 agrees at 7 bases. CDR3 length: 13 amino acids. Germline V gene data show CDR1 as SGHKS and CDR2 as YYEKEE (reference sequence). V was clipped by 4 bases and J by 3 bases; unmatched bases: 0. The CDR3 nucleotides are TGTGCCAGCAGCGGACAGGCTAATGAAAAACTGTTTTTT. Amino acids: CASSGQANEKLFF. Full variable domain (remainder filled in from reference TRBV5-5 and TRBJ1-4): DAGVTQSPTHLIKTRGQQVTLRCSPISGHKSVSWYQQVLGQGPQFIFQYYEKEERGRGNFPDRFSARQFPNYSSELNVNALLLGDSALYLCASSGQANEKLFFGSGTQLSVL.

The CDR3 is CASSLTGRTEAFF. The CDR3 nucleotides are TGTGCCAGCAGTCTGACAGGGCGCACTGAAGCTTTCTTT. The chain uses TRBV12-3 or TRBV12-4 and TRBJ1-1; TRBD1 matches 7 bases. CDR3 length: 13 residues. With V trimmed by 5 bases and J by 4 bases, 4 bases remained unmatched.

A single count supports this clone. V is TRBV18 and J is TRBJ1-5; a weak D match, TRBD1 (5 bases). V lost 8 bases, J lost 0 bases, and 5 bases lay in between. The CDR3 is made up of 12 amino acids. Germline values: CDR1 KGHSH, CDR2 LQKENI. The CDR3 is CASDSSNQPQHF. For the CDR3, the DNA is TGTGCCAGCGACAGTAGCAATCAGCCCCAGCATTTT.

This clone was seen a single time. This rearrangement joins TRBV2 to TRBJ1-6; 8 nucleotides line up with TRBD1. Germline V gives CDR1 SNHLY, CDR2 FYNNEI. The CDR3 runs to 15 residues. V dropped 5 bases and J dropped 3; count of bases not matched to a gene: 3. The CDR3 DNA reads TGTGCCAGCAGTCGGGACAGGAGCTATAATTCACCCCTCCACTTT. Protein: CASSRDRSYNSPLHF.

The J gene is TRBJ1-2, the V gene TRBV6-5; a possible D gene is TRBD1 (5 bases). The CDR3 totals 14 residues. CDR1 and CDR2 from the germline V gene are MNHEY and SVGAGI. The V gene lost 6 bases and the J gene lost 5 bases, with 16 bases spanning the gap. CDR3: CASRETDLSYGYTF. Here the CDR3 DNA reads TGTGCCAGCAGAGAGACAGACCTCTCTTATGGCTACACCTTC.

This clone was picked up a small number of times. This chain links TRBV21-1 with TRBJ1-6; the D call of TRBD1 is as the table states it, not checked on the DNA. TRBV21-1 is recorded as a pseudogene. The CDR3 is made up of 20 amino acids. CDR3 in amino acids: CASSNWLQGRIRTHNSPLHF. The CDR3 nucleotides are TGTGCCAGCAGCAATTGGTTACAGGGACGTATCAGGACTCATAATTCACCCCTCCACTTT.

The rearrangement uses TRBV9 and TRBJ1-2, with 9 bases fitting TRBD1. There are 14 residues in the CDR3. V trimming: 2 bases; J trimming: 4 bases; junction bases outside the gene matches: 3. From germline, CDR1 is SGDLS and CDR2 YYNGEE. CDR3 loop: CASSVRTGVYGYTF. CDR3 in DNA: TGTGCCAGCAGCGTTAGGACAGGGGTCTATGGCTACACCTTC.

The J gene is TRBJ2-7, the V gene TRBV7-2; TRBD1 matches 9 bases. With 4 bases clipped from V and 5 bases from J, the junction kept 6 bases outside the gene matches. Germline V lookup: CDR1 SGHTA, CDR2 FQGNSA. There are 14 residues in the CDR3. The CDR3 DNA reads as TGTGCCAGCAGCTCCGGGACAGGGTGGAACGAGCAGTACTTC. Its translation is CASSSGTGWNEQYF.

This clone showed up just once. The V gene is TRBV24-1, the J gene TRBJ2-3; TRBD2 aligns across 14 bases. J gave up 3 bases and V 4 bases, and 14 bases lay outside the gene matches. Germline lookup yields CDR1 KGHDR and CDR2 SFDVKD. There are 20 residues in the CDR3. For the CDR3, the DNA is TGTGCCACCAGTGACCGAGGGACTAGCGGGGGCCCTAGTCGAACAGATACGCAGTATTTT. Translation gives CATSDRGTSGGPSRTDTQYF.

A few counts support this clone. This chain uses TRBV5-4 with TRBJ2-7; 8 positions match TRBD1. From germline, CDR1 is SGHNT and CDR2 YYREEE (reference sequence). With 4 bases clipped from V and 3 bases from J, the junction kept 9 bases outside the gene matches. This CDR3 spans 15 amino acids. CDR3 DNA: TGTGCCAGCAGCCTGGACAGGGTGCAACGCTACGAGCAGTACTTC. Amino acid sequence: CASSLDRVQRYEQYF.